Shown below are 28 T cell receptor beta chains from a single sample sequenced in a study of T cell repertoires in cytomegalovirus infection. TCRdb reanalysed the reads using MiXCR and keeps one entry per CDR3 protein. Of around 770,000 distinct CDR3 sequences in the sample, 25% to 30% were seen once. What these receptors recognize is not known. This specimen consisted of cultured CD8+ T cells from PBMCs, obtained from culture after CMV antigen stimulation. These receptor sequences come from a human donor in good health (CMV status not recorded). Some clones in this sample may be carry-over from other donors' samples.

A note on this clonotype: A junction boundary mismatches the germline segment, possibly from a read error. The chain couples TRBV7-9 to TRBJ2-1; D is undetermined. This CDR3 comprises 14 residues. The germline CDR1 and CDR2 sequences are SEHNR and FQNEAQ (reference sequence). The CDR3 protein is CASSSRLADGWSLF. CDR3 sequence (DNA): TGTGCCAGCAGCTCGCGTCTTGCGGACGGTTGGTCCCTCTTC.

This clonotype was observed a handful of times. V is TRBV6-4 and J is TRBJ2-3; D not certain. This CDR3 comprises 15 residues. Germline CDR1 MRHNA, CDR2 SNTAGT. V was clipped by 5 bases and J by 0 bases, with 12 bases between them. CDR3 in amino acids: CASSLFTASTDTQYF. The DNA of the CDR3 is TGTGCCAGCAGTCTTTTCACAGCTAGCACAGATACGCAGTATTTT.

The V gene is TRBV5-5, the J gene TRBJ2-3; tentatively, D is TRBD2 (5 bases). CDR3 length: 17 residues. V lost 0 bases and J lost 3, with 17 bases in between. The germline CDR1 and CDR2 sequences are SGHKS and YYEKEE (reference sequence). The CDR3 spells CASSLELRIPGTDTQYF. The CDR3 DNA follows: TGTGCCAGCAGCTTGGAACTCCGGATACCGGGAACAGATACGCAGTATTTT.

This chain uses TRBV4-3 with TRBJ2-3, with D perhaps matching TRBD1 (6 bases). The CDR3 runs 17 residues. Per germline, CDR1 LGHNA and CDR2 YSLEER. Trimming stripped 0 bases from V and 2 bases from J, with 15 bases between. The CDR3 nucleotides read TGCGCCAGCAGCCAAGACCCGCTAGGGACAAACACAGATACGCAGTATTTT. Protein sequence: CASSQDPLGTNTDTQYF.

The chain employs TRBV20-1 and TRBJ2-4, with unresolved D. The germline CDR1 and CDR2 sequences are DFQATT and SNEGSKA (reference sequence). The CDR3 spans 18 residues. V lost 5 bases to trimming and J lost 0 bases, with 23 bases between them. CDR3 in DNA: TGCAGTGCTTCCTCTAGGTACGGAGACCCGTTAGCCAAAAACATTCAGTACTTC. This encodes CSASSRYGDPLAKNIQYF.

The chain employs TRBV25-1 and TRBJ2-2; no firm D call. V was cut by 1 base and J by 1 base, with 4 bases left in between. In germline, CDR1 is MGHDK, CDR2 SYGVNS. The CDR3 totals 14 residues. CDR3 sequence: CASSEFKNTGELFF. The CDR3, as DNA: TGTGCCAGCAGTGAATTTAAGAACACCGGGGAGCTGTTTTTT.

CDR3 amino acids: CASIGAEAFF. DNA of the CDR3: TGTGCCAGCATCGGCGCTGAAGCTTTCTTT. This sequence joins TRBV6-6 and TRBJ1-1; no clear D gene. Deletions cut 7 bases from V and 6 bases from J, with 6 bases between. CDR3 size: 10 residues. The V gene's germline CDR1 is MNHNY and CDR2 SVGAGI (reference sequence).

The table lists this clonotype with a few counts. The V and J genes are TRBV5-5 and TRBJ2-2; 13 bases agree with TRBD2. The CDR3 is made up of 19 amino acids. Germline V CDR1 and CDR2: SGHKS, YYEKEE (reference sequence). V shed 0 bases, J shed 4 bases, and the junction held 9 bases outside the gene matches. The CDR3 protein is CASSLVGRLAGGRTGELFF. DNA of the CDR3: TGTGCCAGCAGCTTGGTAGGCCGACTAGCGGGGGGACGCACCGGGGAGCTGTTTTTT.

This clonotype was seen a single time. The chain combines TRBV9 with TRBJ2-7; 8 bases are shared with TRBD2. The germline V gene encodes CDR1 SGDLS and CDR2 YYNGEE. J was trimmed by 7 bases and V by 0 bases; bases with no gene match: 6. The CDR3 has 14 residues. In nucleotides, the CDR3 is TGTGCCAGCAGCGTAGGGGTTAGCGGGGTTGAGCAGTACTTC. This encodes CASSVGVSGVEQYF.

The chain uses TRBV7-3 and TRBJ2-2, with 7 positions matching TRBD2. Germline V gives CDR1 SGHTA, CDR2 FQGTGA. With V trimmed by 3 bases and J by 4 bases, 11 bases remained unmatched. The CDR3 length is 17 residues. The CDR3 coding sequence is TGTGCCAGCAGCTTGGGCCTTGGGAGGGCGGGCACCGGGGAGCTGTTTTTT. This gives the protein CASSLGLGRAGTGELFF.

This rearrangement joins TRBV29-1 to TRBJ2-1, with D possibly being TRBD2 (6 bases). The CDR3 loop spans 15 amino acids. V lost 6 bases and J lost 8, with 23 bases in between. Germline loops: CDR1 SQVTM, CDR2 ANQGSEA. The DNA for the CDR3 is TGCAGCGTACGGGGGATTAGGGAAGTCTTCGATGAGCAGTTCTTC. Its translation is CSVRGIREVFDEQFF.

In this sample, this clonotype turned up a few times. The genes are TRBV7-6 and TRBJ2-1; D ambiguous. This CDR3 region has 13 residues. Trimming cost V 5 bases and J 4 bases, with 9 bases left between them. Per germline, CDR1 SGHVS and CDR2 FNYEAQ. The CDR3 DNA follows: TGTGCCAGCAGCCCATTAGGGTACAATGAGCAGTTCTTC. Protein sequence: CASSPLGYNEQFF.

This clonotype was detected only a few times. The V call is TRBV4-2, the J call TRBJ1-4; D is unclear. Per germline, CDR1 LGHNA and CDR2 YNFKEQ. The V gene lost 3 bases and the J gene lost 8 bases, with 10 bases spanning the gap. CDR3 length equals 13 residues. CDR3 sequence reads: CASSQEGGEKLFF. The CDR3 DNA follows: TGTGCCAGCAGCCAGGAGGGAGGGGAAAAACTGTTTTTT.

V usage is TRBV6-5 and J usage is TRBJ1-1; D unclear. Trimming pared 9 bases from V and 2 bases from J, leaving 16 bases between. This CDR3 has 14 amino acids. Germline assignment: CDR1 MNHEY and CDR2 SVGAGI. CDR3 sequence reads: CASNEFRINTEAFF. CDR3 coding DNA: TGTGCCAGTAACGAATTCAGGATTAACACTGAAGCTTTCTTT.

The chain's CDR3 is CASSGVWGGETQYF. The CDR3 coding sequence is TGTGCCAGCAGTGGGGTCTGGGGGGGCGAGACCCAGTACTTC. The V and J genes are TRBV6-6 and TRBJ2-5, with D perhaps matching TRBD2 (7 bases). The CDR3 is made up of 14 amino acids. Trimming took off 5 bases at V and 5 bases at J, with 15 bases between the two ends. Germline V gene data show CDR1 as MNHNY and CDR2 as SVGAGI (reference sequence).

The chain recombines TRBV6-5 with TRBJ1-5; 12 nucleotides align to TRBD1. The CDR3 covers 17 residues. Germline assignment: CDR1 MNHEY and CDR2 SVGAGI. With 6 bases clipped from V and 1 base from J, the junction kept 7 bases outside the gene matches. The CDR3 DNA is TGTGCCAGCAGGAAGGGACAGGGGGCAGCAAGCAATCAGCCCCAGCATTTT. It specifies CASRKGQGAASNQPQHF.

The rearrangement joins TRBV20-1 to TRBJ1-2; D is perhaps TRBD1 (6 bases). The V gene's germline CDR1 is DFQATT and CDR2 SNEGSKA (reference sequence). This CDR3 is 13 amino acids long. Trimming cost V 6 bases and J 4 bases, with 15 bases left between them. CDR3 region: CSAPGDTVYGYTF. CDR3 bases: TGCAGTGCCCCGGGGGACACCGTCTATGGCTACACCTTC.

The CDR3 here is CAISPGHSYEQYF. The CDR3 region has the DNA TGTGCCATCAGCCCGGGACATTCCTACGAGCAGTACTTC. The chain is built from TRBV10-3 and TRBJ2-7; tentatively, D is TRBD1 (6 bases). V dropped 6 bases and J dropped 1 base, with 10 bases sitting between them. This CDR3 contains 13 residues. Looked up from germline, CDR1 is ENHRY and CDR2 is SYGVKD.

The rearrangement joins TRBV6-5 to TRBJ1-2; D ambiguous. This CDR3 region has 12 residues. Trimming took 5 bases from V and 4 from J, leaving 8 bases between them. Germline CDR1 and CDR2: MNHEY and SVGAGI. As DNA, the CDR3 is TGTGCCAGCAGTAAGGACGGCTATGGCTACACCTTC. The encoded protein is CASSKDGYGYTF.

This clonotype was observed once. The chain carries TRBV27 and TRBJ2-3, with D maybe TRBD1 (5 bases). Per the germline V gene, CDR1 is MNHEY and CDR2 is SMNVEV (reference sequence). V was cut by 5 bases and J by 6 bases, with 15 bases left in between. The CDR3 contains 14 residues. This chain's CDR3 is CASSPRGFGDTQYF. CDR3 nucleotides: TGTGCCAGCAGTCCTAGGGGCTTCGGCGATACGCAGTATTTT.

This clonotype was seen more than once but under ten times. The chain couples TRBV6-6 to TRBJ2-3, with TRBD2 matching 10 bases. The trim removed 7 bases at V and 3 bases at J, leaving 4 bases unmatched. Germline V gene lookup returns CDR1 MNHNY and CDR2 SVGAGI (reference sequence). This CDR3 region has 14 residues. Here the CDR3 reads CASNPAGGTDTQYF. The CDR3 DNA sequence: TGTGCCAGCAACCCAGCGGGAGGGACAGATACGCAGTATTTT.

V gene TRBV10-3 combines with J gene TRBJ2-3, with D unresolved. This CDR3 comprises 12 residues. Trimming left V 3 bases short and J 0 bases short, with 1 base between. Germline loops: CDR1 ENHRY, CDR2 SYGVKD. CDR3 DNA sequence: TGTGCCATCAGTGACAGCACAGATACGCAGTATTTT. This sequence encodes CAISDSTDTQYF.

This clonotype was observed a handful of times. J is TRBJ1-6 and V is TRBV12-5; D is undetermined. The CDR3 contains 22 residues. Trimming stripped 0 bases from V and 0 bases from J, with 24 bases between. The germline gives CDR1 LGHNT, CDR2 FRNRAP. The DNA for the CDR3 is TGTGCTAGTGGTTTGGTACTTGAAACTGGTACTGTTCTTAGCTCCTATAATTCACCCCTCCACTTT. Encoded protein: CASGLVLETGTVLSSYNSPLHF.

The rearrangement uses TRBV4-2 and TRBJ2-1; TRBD2 matches 9 bases. J was trimmed by 4 bases and V by 0 bases; bases with no gene match: 4. Looked up from germline, CDR1 is LGHNA and CDR2 is YNFKEQ. The CDR3 covers 16 residues. The CDR3 DNA sequence: TGTGCCAGCAGCCAAGACTTAGCGGGGGTTTACAATGAGCAGTTCTTC. This translates into CASSQDLAGVYNEQFF.

On this clonotype itself: One end of the junction does not line up with germline, which may come from a read error. The chain has TRBV6-5 and TRBJ2-3; D call uncertain. This CDR3 has 16 residues. Germline CDR1 is MNHEY and CDR2 is SVGAGI. The DNA for the CDR3 is TGCCCTCCAGGTAGAGCCGTGACATTTGGCACAGATACGCAGTATTTT. It encodes CPPGRAVTFGTDTQYF.

Only a few counts were recorded for this clonotype. The J gene is TRBJ2-5, the V gene TRBV18, with 8 bases lining up with TRBD2. Germline V CDR1 and CDR2: KGHSH, LQKENI. The V segment lost 8 bases and the J segment 5 bases; nucleotides outside the gene matches: 13. This CDR3 region has 15 residues. The CDR3 bases are TGTGCCAGCAAACCGGGACTAGGCGACCGGGAGACCCAGTACTTC. Residues: CASKPGLGDRETQYF.

A single count supports this clonotype. The chain recombines TRBV7-9 with TRBJ2-5; D remains ambiguous. The V and J ends lost 0 bases and 5 bases respectively, with 10 bases between them. This CDR3 is built from 14 residues. Germline lookup yields CDR1 SEHNR and CDR2 FQNEAQ (reference sequence). CDR3: CASSLAMGPETQYF. As DNA, the CDR3 is TGTGCCAGCAGCTTAGCCATGGGCCCGGAGACCCAGTACTTC.

In this sample, this clonotype turned up a few times. The chain links TRBV5-1 to TRBJ2-1; 11 bases are a match to TRBD1. Per the germline V gene, CDR1 is SGHRS and CDR2 is YFSETQ. V was clipped by 4 bases and J by 3 bases; unmatched bases: 9. This CDR3 spans 17 amino acids. CDR3 DNA: TGCGCCAGCAGCCAAGGGACAGGGGGATTTCTCTACAATGAGCAGTTCTTC. Its protein is CASSQGTGGFLYNEQFF. Together with reference TRBV5-1 and TRBJ2-1, the CDR3 gives the full variable domain: KAGVTQTPRYLIKTRGQQVTLSCSPISGHRSVSWYQQTPGQGLQFLFEYFSETQRNKGNFPGRFSGRQFSNSRSEMNVSTLELGDSALYLCASSQGTGGFLYNEQFFGPGTRLTVL.